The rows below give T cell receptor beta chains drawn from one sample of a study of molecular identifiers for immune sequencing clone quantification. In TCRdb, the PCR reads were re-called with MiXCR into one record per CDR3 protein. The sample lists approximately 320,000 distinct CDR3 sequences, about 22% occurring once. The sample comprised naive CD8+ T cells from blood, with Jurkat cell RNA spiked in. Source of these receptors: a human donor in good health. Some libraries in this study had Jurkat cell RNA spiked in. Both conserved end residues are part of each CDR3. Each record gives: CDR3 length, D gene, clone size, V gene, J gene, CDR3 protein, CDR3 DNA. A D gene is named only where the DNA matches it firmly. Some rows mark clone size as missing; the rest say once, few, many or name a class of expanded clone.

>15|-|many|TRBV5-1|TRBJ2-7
CASSFVIVWTMGQYF
TGCGCCAGCAGCTTTGTCATAGTTTGGACAATGGGGCAGTACTTC
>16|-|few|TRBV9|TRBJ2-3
CASNKAEGGNTDTQYF
TGTGCCAGCAACAAAGCGGAGGGGGGTAACACAGATACGCAGTATTTT
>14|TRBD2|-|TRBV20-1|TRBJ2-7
CSARASGGRYEQYF
TGCAGTGCTAGAGCTAGCGGGGGGCGCTACGAGCAGTACTTC
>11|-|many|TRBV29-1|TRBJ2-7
CSALALDEQYF
TGCAGCGCCCTTGCGTTGGACGAGCAGTACTTC
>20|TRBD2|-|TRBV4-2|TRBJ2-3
CASSQATSGIVIADTDTQYF
TGTGCCAGCAGCCAGGCAACTAGCGGGATAGTAATCGCTGACACAGATACGCAGTATTTT
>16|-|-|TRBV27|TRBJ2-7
CASSGDGAPPTYEQYF
TGTGCCAGCAGTGGAGACGGGGCCCCCCCCACATACGAGCAGTACTTC
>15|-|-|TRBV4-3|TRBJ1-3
CASSRAPSSGNTIYF
TGCGCCAGCAGCCGAGCCCCGAGCTCTGGAAACACCATATATTTT
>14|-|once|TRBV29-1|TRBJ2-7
CSVEDPREGYEQYF
TGCAGCGTAGAGGACCCGAGAGAGGGGTACGAGCAGTACTTC
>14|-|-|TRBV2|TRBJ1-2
CASHPGPTNYGYTF
TGTGCCAGCCATCCGGGACCGACTAACTATGGCTACACCTTC
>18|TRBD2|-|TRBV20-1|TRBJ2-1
CSARDPSLGEGRPNEQFF
TGCAGTGCTAGAGACCCTTCCTTAGGGGAGGGCCGTCCCAATGAGCAGTTCTTC
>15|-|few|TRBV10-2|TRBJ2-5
CASSEVVGGVGTQYF
TGCGCCAGCAGTGAGGTGGTAGGAGGGGTCGGGACCCAGTACTTC
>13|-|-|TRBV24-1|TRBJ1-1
CATSDSETGEAFF
TGTGCCACCAGTGACTCTGAGACAGGAGAAGCTTTCTTT
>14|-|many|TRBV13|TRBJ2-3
CASSPSEGTDTQYF
TGTGCCAGCAGCCCCTCGGAGGGCACAGATACGCAGTATTTT
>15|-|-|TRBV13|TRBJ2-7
CASSPDYGPPGEQYF
TGTGCCAGCAGCCCCGACTACGGCCCTCCAGGGGAGCAGTACTTC
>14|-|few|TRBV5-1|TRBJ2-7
CASTPRGDPHEQYF
TGCGCCAGCACCCCCAGGGGGGACCCCCACGAGCAGTACTTC
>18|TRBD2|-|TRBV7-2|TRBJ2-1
CASSPIIKTSGGLNEQFF
TGTGCCAGCAGCCCAATAATAAAGACTAGCGGGGGGTTAAATGAGCAGTTCTTC
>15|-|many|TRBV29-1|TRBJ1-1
CSVEDAGSMNTEAFF
TGCAGCGTTGAAGATGCCGGCAGCATGAACACTGAAGCTTTCTTT
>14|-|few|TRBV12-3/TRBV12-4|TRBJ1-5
CASSMPGPNQPQHF
TGTGCCAGCAGTATGCCGGGCCCCAATCAGCCCCAGCATTTT
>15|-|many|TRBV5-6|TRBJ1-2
CASSWGDTANYGYTF
TGTGCCAGCAGCTGGGGCGACACAGCTAACTATGGCTACACCTTC
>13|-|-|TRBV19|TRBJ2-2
CASTIGGTGELFF
TGTGCCAGTACCATCGGGGGTACCGGGGAGCTGTTTTTT
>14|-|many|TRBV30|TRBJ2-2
CAWSVTPANRELFF
TGTGCCTGGAGTGTAACTCCAGCGAACCGGGAGCTGTTTTTT
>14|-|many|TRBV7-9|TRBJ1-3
CASSLVSSGNTIYF
TGTGCCAGCAGCTTAGTGAGCTCTGGAAACACCATATATTTT
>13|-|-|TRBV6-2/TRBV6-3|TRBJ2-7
CASSYGDMGEQYF
TGTGCCAGCAGTTACGGGGATATGGGGGAGCAGTACTTC
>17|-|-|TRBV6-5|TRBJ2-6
CASSPQGFLSGANVLTF
TGTGCCAGCAGCCCGCAGGGCTTTCTCTCTGGGGCCAACGTCCTGACTTTC
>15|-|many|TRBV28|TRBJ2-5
CASSPTRPDQETQYF
TGTGCCAGCAGTCCTACCCGGCCCGATCAAGAGACCCAGTACTTC
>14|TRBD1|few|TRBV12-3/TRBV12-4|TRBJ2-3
CASSRGGRTDTQYF
TGTGCCAGCAGCCGAGGGGGCCGCACAGATACGCAGTATTTT
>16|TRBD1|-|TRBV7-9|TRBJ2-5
CASSSTPGTGVETQYF
TGTGCCAGCAGCTCTACCCCCGGGACAGGGGTAGAGACCCAGTACTTC
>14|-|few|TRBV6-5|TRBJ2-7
CASSYEDTGIEQYF
TGTGCCAGCAGTTACGAAGACACGGGGATCGAGCAGTACTTC
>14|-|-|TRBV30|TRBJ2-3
CSSGEGHLADTQYF
TGTTCGTCGGGGGAAGGGCATCTGGCAGATACGCAGTATTTT
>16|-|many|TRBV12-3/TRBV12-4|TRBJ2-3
CASSPAGAVKAEAQYF
TGTGCCAGCAGCCCCGCGGGGGCGGTAAAGGCTGAGGCGCAGTATTTT
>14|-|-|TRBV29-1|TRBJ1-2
CSVGASGEGLGYTF
TGCAGCGTTGGAGCTTCAGGGGAAGGGCTTGGCTACACCTTC
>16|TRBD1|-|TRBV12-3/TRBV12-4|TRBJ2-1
CASSWARGKHYNEQFF
TGTGCCAGCAGTTGGGCCAGGGGGAAGCATTACAATGAGCAGTTCTTC
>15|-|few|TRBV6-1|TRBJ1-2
CASSELGQTYYGYTF
TGTGCCAGCAGTGAACTAGGCCAAACTTACTATGGCTACACCTTC
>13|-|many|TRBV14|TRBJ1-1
CASSQELNTEAFF
TGTGCCAGCAGCCAAGAGCTGAACACTGAAGCTTTCTTT
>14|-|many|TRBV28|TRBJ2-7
CASSPWDFPYEQYF
TGTGCCAGCAGTCCCTGGGACTTTCCCTACGAGCAGTACTTC
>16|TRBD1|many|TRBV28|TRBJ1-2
CASSPTGTGGGYGYTF
TGTGCCAGCAGCCCTACCGGGACAGGGGGCGGCTATGGCTACACCTTC
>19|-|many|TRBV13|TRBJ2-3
CASSLAKSRGTWDTDTQYF
TGTGCCAGCAGCTTAGCGAAATCCCGCGGGACGTGGGACACAGATACGCAGTATTTT
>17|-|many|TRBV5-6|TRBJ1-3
CASSLAVRDPLYAAIYF
TGTGCCAGCAGCTTGGCCGTCAGGGACCCGCTTTATGCTGCCATATATTTT
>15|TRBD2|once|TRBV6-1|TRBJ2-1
CASSAITGGLSEQFF
TGTGCCAGCAGCGCTATAACGGGAGGACTCAGTGAGCAGTTCTTC
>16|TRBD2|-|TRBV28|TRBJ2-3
CASSSPKGRDTDTQYF
TGTGCCAGCAGTTCCCCAAAGGGGAGGGACACAGATACGCAGTATTTT